The 21 T cell receptor beta chains reported below all come from one sample, sequenced in a study of OX40 agonist ivuxolimab in advanced cancers. Produced via immunoSEQ multiplex PCR; TCRdb's table is partial and in-frame only. The data show about 38,000 clones, approximately 90% seen once. Sequenced material: CD4+ or CD8+ T cells sorted from blood, taken in a trial of the OX40 agonist ivuxolimab. These receptors all stem from an adult with an advanced solid tumor such as melanoma, head and neck, liver or kidney cancer.

V and J are TRBV28 and TRBJ2-1, with D perhaps assigned TRBD1 or TRBD2 (5 bases each). The CDR3 covers 13 residues. V gave up 3 bases and J gave up 8 bases, with 11 bases separating them. Germline CDR1 is MDHEN and CDR2 is SYDVKM. The CDR3: CASSFTGRDEQFF. In nucleotides, the CDR3 is TGTGCCAGCAGTTTTACGGGGCGGGATGAGCAGTTCTTC.

The chain couples TRBV30 to TRBJ2-1; 8 bases map to TRBD2. This CDR3 contains 14 residues. CDR1 and CDR2 (germline): GTSNPN, SVGIG (reference sequence). The V and J ends lost 4 bases and 6 bases, in that order; junction bases with no gene match: 8. CDR3 protein: CAWKWAGGLNEQFF. The CDR3 nucleotides are TGTGCCTGGAAGTGGGCGGGGGGCCTCAATGAGCAGTTCTTC.

The V and J genes are TRBV11-2 and TRBJ2-5; D may be TRBD1 or TRBD2 (6 bases each). The DNA end is more similar to TRBJ2-7, so the J call may be wrong. There are 14 residues in the CDR3. Germline V gene data show CDR1 as SGHAT and CDR2 as FQNNGV. The CDR3 spells CASSVWGAGHEQYF. The CDR3 nucleotides read TGTGCCAGCAGCGTCTGGGGGGCCGGGCACGAGCAGTACTTC.

V gene TRBV7-9 combines with J gene TRBJ1-3; D is ambiguous. Germline CDR1 SEHNR, CDR2 FQNEAQ (reference sequence). The CDR3 is 11 residues long. With 7 bases removed from V and 4 bases from J, the gap between germline ends came to 5 bases. The CDR3 DNA reads TGTGCCAGCACCCCCGGAAACACCATATATTTT. Its translation: CASTPGNTIYF.

The rearrangement joins TRBV5-1 to TRBJ2-3; TRBD2 is a possible D gene (6 bases). This CDR3 is built from 16 residues. Germline V lookup: CDR1 SGHRS, CDR2 YFSETQ. Trimming removed 4 bases from V and 4 bases from J, with 19 bases in between. CDR3 in amino acids: CASSNKGAGGADTQYF. The CDR3 DNA reads TGCGCCAGCAGCAACAAGGGAGCGGGCGGCGCAGATACGCAGTATTTT.

This chain uses TRBV5-4 with TRBJ2-7, with D perhaps given as TRBD1 or TRBD2 (5 bases each). V gave up 3 bases and J gave up 9 bases, with 25 bases separating them. Germline V gene lookup returns CDR1 SGHNT and CDR2 YYREEE (reference sequence). This CDR3 has 16 amino acids. The CDR3 here is CASSSSDYLGVRGQYF. Here the CDR3 DNA reads TGTGCCAGCAGCTCGAGTGACTATCTCGGGGTGAGGGGGCAGTACTTC.

The V call is TRBV6-5, the J call TRBJ2-7; D is perhaps TRBD2 (6 bases). This CDR3 comprises 13 residues. The V end was cut by 8 bases, the J end by 4 bases, with 15 bases between. Germline V gene data show CDR1 as MNHEY and CDR2 as SVGAGI. CDR3 loop: CASQNGGTYEQYF. The CDR3 coding sequence is TGTGCCAGCCAGAACGGGGGAACGTACGAGCAGTACTTC.

The chain couples TRBV5-6 to TRBJ2-3; 7 positions agree with TRBD1. J was trimmed by 1 base and V by 2 bases; bases with no gene match: 4. Germline V gene data show CDR1 as SGHDT and CDR2 as YYEEEE. This CDR3 region has 15 residues. Written as DNA, the CDR3 is TGTGCCAGCAGCTTCTCAGACAGGGGCACAGATACGCAGTATTTT. Its protein is CASSFSDRGTDTQYF.

The rearrangement uses TRBV9 and TRBJ2-5; 12 bases are shared with TRBD2. V trimming: 1 base; J trimming: 5 bases; junction bases outside the gene matches: 6. The CDR3 consists of 16 residues. Germline V CDR1 and CDR2: SGDLS, YYNGEE. The CDR3 spells CASSVFSSGGVETQYF. The CDR3 region has the DNA TGTGCCAGCAGCGTATTTTCTAGCGGGGGGGTGGAGACCCAGTACTTC.

This clone was seen more than once but under ten times. Other DNA sequences of this sample code for an identical CDR3. The chain joins TRBV7-6 to TRBJ2-3; either TRBD1 or TRBD2 may fit D (6 bases each). Trimming pared 2 bases from V and 4 bases from J, leaving 10 bases between. The germline gives CDR1 SGHVS, CDR2 FNYEAQ. This CDR3 has 14 amino acids. The DNA for the CDR3 is TGTGCCAGCAGCTTAAAGGGGGGCCCAGATACGCAGTATTTT. It is translated as CASSLKGGPDTQYF.

The chain employs TRBV13 and TRBJ1-3; D remains unclear. The CDR3 is made up of 14 amino acids. Trimming removed 0 bases at V and 3 bases at J, with 6 bases between. Germline CDR1 is PRHDT and CDR2 is FYEKMQ (reference sequence). The CDR3 sequence is CASSLGDDGNTIYF. In DNA, the CDR3 is TGTGCCAGCAGCTTAGGGGATGATGGAAACACCATATATTTT.

V gene TRBV6-5 combines with J gene TRBJ1-2, with D possibly matching TRBD1 (5 bases). Trimming stripped 2 bases from V and 7 bases from J, with 11 bases between. Germline-derived CDR1 and CDR2 are MNHEY and SVGAGI. The CDR3 contains 13 residues. The CDR3 region is CASSYGGVGGYTF. CDR3 bases: TGTGCCAGCAGTTACGGGGGGGTGGGTGGCTACACCTTC.

The count of this clone is one. The chain has TRBV11-2 and TRBJ2-1, with TRBD1 matching over 8 bases. The CDR3 length is 16 residues. CDR1 is SGHAT, CDR2 FQNNGV, per germline. V shed 4 bases and J 5 bases; nucleotides not matched to a gene: 10. The CDR3 here is CASSSPRQGWDNEQFF. As DNA, the CDR3 is TGTGCCAGCAGCTCGCCCCGACAGGGGTGGGACAATGAGCAGTTCTTC. Full variable domain (outside the CDR3, taken from reference TRBV11-2 and TRBJ2-1): EAGVAQSPRYKIIEKRQSVAFWCNPISGHATLYWYQQILGQGPKLLIQFQNNGVVDDSQLPKDRFSAERLKGVDSTLKIQPAKLEDSAVYLCASSSPRQGWDNEQFFGPGTRLTVL.

V gene TRBV4-3 combines with J gene TRBJ1-2, with 8 bases matching TRBD1. Germline CDR1 and CDR2: LGHNA and YSLEER. V gave up 2 bases and J gave up 8 bases; unmatched junction bases: 7. This CDR3 spans 14 amino acids. The CDR3 DNA reads as TGCGCCAGCAGCCAACCAGGGGGCCCGGAAGGCTACACCTTC. Protein: CASSQPGGPEGYTF.

CDR3 residues: CASSEWDKAFF. The CDR3 DNA is TGTGCCAGCAGTGAATGGGACAAAGCTTTCTTT. The chain uses TRBV6-1 and TRBJ1-1; tentatively, D is TRBD1 (6 bases). The CDR3 length is 11 residues. CDR1 and CDR2 (germline): MNHNS, SASEGT. V was shortened by 2 bases and J by 9 bases, with 7 bases between the two germline ends.

The chain has TRBV29-1 and TRBJ1-1; D call uncertain. The CDR3 consists of 13 residues. Germline V gene data show CDR1 as SQVTM and CDR2 as ANQGSEA. The V end lost 8 bases, the J end lost 3 bases, and 16 bases lay between the germline ends. The CDR3 coding sequence is TGCAGCCCGGTCCGTACCCCGGACACTGAAGCTTTCTTT. Protein: CSPVRTPDTEAFF.

CDR3 residues: CASSQTNPRAYGYTF. CDR3 in DNA: TGTGCCAGCAGCCAAACTAACCCCCGAGCATATGGCTACACCTTC. The chain uses TRBV7-2 and TRBJ1-2; unclear D gene. Germline V gene sequence: CDR1 SGHTA, CDR2 FQGNSA. The CDR3 is 15 residues long. V lost 5 bases and J 5 bases, leaving 18 bases between the germline ends.

This clone was counted only a few times. The rearrangement uses TRBV11-2 and TRBJ1-1, with TRBD1 identical over 8 bases. The CDR3 spans 15 residues. Germline values: CDR1 SGHAT, CDR2 FQNNGV. J lost 4 bases, V lost 6 bases, and 10 bases had no gene match. For the CDR3, the DNA is TGTGCCAGCAGGCAACCTACAGGGGGTGGCACTGAAGCTTTCTTT. It is translated as CASRQPTGGGTEAFF.

The chain is built from TRBV4-3 and TRBJ1-2; no firm D call. The V gene lost 0 bases and the J gene lost 0 bases, with 14 bases spanning the gap. The CDR3 spans 17 residues. CDR1 and CDR2 (germline): LGHNA, YSLEER. The CDR3 loop reads CASSQETWSLANYGYTF. The CDR3 nucleotides are TGCGCCAGCAGCCAAGAAACTTGGTCCCTAGCTAACTATGGCTACACCTTC.

This clone occurred once. This chain uses TRBV27 with TRBJ2-2; D unresolved. V was pared by 3 bases and J by 5 bases, with 7 bases between. The CDR3 loop spans 13 amino acids. Germline V gene lookup returns CDR1 MNHEY and CDR2 SMNVEV (reference sequence). The CDR3 loop reads CASSFSPTGELFF. DNA for the CDR3: TGTGCCAGCAGTTTCTCACCAACCGGGGAGCTGTTTTTT.

This clone appeared once. This sequence joins TRBV14 and TRBJ1-6; the D gene is possibly TRBD1 (6 bases). V dropped 4 bases and J dropped 9 bases, with 10 bases sitting between them. The CDR3 spans 13 residues. Per germline, CDR1 SGHDN and CDR2 FVKESK. The CDR3 loop is CASSPDRASPLHF. CDR3 DNA: TGTGCCAGCAGCCCGGACAGAGCTTCACCCCTCCACTTT.